This T cell receptor beta chain appears in the sequencing data of a study of vaccination and CD4 T cells after COVID-19. Across the study: Six males and four females, two Hispanic, made up the convalescents.

Treatment: approximately 9-day PBMC culture with coronavirus spike peptide pools or control peptides (ViraFEST assay). With regard to this clonotype: Its target is unknown.

The Oncomine TCR Beta short-read assay was applied to DNA of cultured CD4+ T cells. TCRdb itself ran the PCR reads through MiXCR, one entry per CDR3 protein. Of approximately 8,800 distinct CDR3 sequences in the sample, about 61% were seen once. The TCR originated in a human donor who had recovered from COVID-19. Material: CD4+ T cells from blood, cultured in vitro.

The CDR3 sequence: CSVMVGRRLRDTEAFF. For the CDR3, the DNA is TGCAGTGTCATGGTAGGGAGGCGATTACGTGACACTGAAGCTTTCTTT. The rearrangement links TRBV20-1 to TRBJ1-1; no definite D call. The CDR3 sequence is 16 residues long. CDR1 and CDR2 (germline): DFQATT, SNEGSKA (reference sequence). Trimming shortened V by 7 bases and J by 3 bases, and 24 bases separated the two germline ends.